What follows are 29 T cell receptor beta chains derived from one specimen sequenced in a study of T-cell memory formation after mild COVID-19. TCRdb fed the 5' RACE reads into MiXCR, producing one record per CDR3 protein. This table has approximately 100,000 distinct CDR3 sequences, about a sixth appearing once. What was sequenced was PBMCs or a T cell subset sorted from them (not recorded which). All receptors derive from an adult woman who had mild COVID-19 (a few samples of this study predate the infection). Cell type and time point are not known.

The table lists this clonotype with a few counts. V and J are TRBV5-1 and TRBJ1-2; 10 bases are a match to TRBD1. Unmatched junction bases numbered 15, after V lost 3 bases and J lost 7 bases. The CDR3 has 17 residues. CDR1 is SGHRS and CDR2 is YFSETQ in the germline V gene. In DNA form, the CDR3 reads TGCGCCAGCAGCTACGGACAGGGGGAGGTCAAGGCGCCTGGCTACACCTTC. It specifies CASSYGQGEVKAPGYTF.

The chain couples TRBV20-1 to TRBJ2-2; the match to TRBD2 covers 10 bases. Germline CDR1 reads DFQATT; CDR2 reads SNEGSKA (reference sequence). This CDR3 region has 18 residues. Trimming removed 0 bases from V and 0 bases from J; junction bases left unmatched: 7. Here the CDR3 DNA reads TGCAGTGCTAGAGATAGGCTAGCGGGGGACCCGAACACCGGGGAGCTGTTTTTT. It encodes CSARDRLAGDPNTGELFF.

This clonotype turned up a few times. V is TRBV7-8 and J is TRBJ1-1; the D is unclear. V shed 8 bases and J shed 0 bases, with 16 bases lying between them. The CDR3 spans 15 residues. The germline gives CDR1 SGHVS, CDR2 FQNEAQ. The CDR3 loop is CASSEWGEMNTEAFF. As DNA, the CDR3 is TGTGCCAGCTCGGAGTGGGGAGAAATGAACACTGAAGCTTTCTTT.

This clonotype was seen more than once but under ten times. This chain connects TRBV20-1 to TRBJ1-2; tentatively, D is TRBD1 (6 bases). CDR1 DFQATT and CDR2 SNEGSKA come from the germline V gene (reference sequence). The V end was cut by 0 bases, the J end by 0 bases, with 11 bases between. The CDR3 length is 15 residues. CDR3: CSARDWGPSNYGYTF. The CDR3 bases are TGCAGTGCTAGAGATTGGGGGCCCTCTAACTATGGCTACACCTTC.

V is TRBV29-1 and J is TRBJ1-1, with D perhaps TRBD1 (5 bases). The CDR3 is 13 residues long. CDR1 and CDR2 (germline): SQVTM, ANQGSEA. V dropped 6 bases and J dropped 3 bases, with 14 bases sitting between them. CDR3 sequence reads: CSVPQATDTEAFF. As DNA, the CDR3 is TGCAGCGTCCCACAGGCTACCGACACTGAAGCTTTCTTT.

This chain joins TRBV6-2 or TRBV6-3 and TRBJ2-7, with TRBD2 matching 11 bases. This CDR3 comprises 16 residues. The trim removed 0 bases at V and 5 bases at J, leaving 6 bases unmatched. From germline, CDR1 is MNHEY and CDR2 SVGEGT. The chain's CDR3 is CASSYSNPGLADEQYF. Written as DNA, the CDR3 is TGTGCCAGCAGTTACTCGAATCCGGGACTAGCGGACGAGCAGTACTTC.

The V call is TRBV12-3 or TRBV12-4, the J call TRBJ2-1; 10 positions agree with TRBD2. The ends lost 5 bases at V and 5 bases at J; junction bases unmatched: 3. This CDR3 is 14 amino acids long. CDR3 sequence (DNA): TGTGCCAGCAGTCGGACTAGCGGCCACAATGAGCAGTTCTTC. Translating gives CASSRTSGHNEQFF.

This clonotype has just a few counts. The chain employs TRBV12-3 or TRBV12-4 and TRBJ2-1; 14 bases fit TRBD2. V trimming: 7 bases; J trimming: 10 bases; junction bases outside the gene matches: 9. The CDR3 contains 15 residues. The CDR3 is CASIPGLAGGREQFF. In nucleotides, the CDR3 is TGTGCCAGCATCCCCGGACTAGCGGGAGGTCGGGAGCAGTTCTTC.

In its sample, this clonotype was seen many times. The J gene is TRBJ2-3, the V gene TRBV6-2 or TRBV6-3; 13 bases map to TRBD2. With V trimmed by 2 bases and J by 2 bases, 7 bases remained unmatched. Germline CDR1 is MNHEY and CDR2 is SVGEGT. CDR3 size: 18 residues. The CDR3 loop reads CASSYPLGTSGVTDTQYF. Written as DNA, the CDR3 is TGTGCCAGCAGTTACCCCTTAGGGACTAGCGGGGTCACAGATACGCAGTATTTT.

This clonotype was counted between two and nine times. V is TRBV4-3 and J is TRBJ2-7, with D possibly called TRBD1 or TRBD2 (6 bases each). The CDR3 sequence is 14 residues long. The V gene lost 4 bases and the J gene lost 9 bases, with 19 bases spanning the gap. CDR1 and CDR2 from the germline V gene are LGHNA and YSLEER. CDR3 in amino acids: CASSPSRGPQGQYF. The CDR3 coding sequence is TGCGCCAGCAGCCCCAGTCGGGGGCCCCAGGGGCAGTACTTC.

CDR3 loop: CASSILAGVYEQFF. The CDR3 bases are TGTGCCAGTAGTATATTAGCGGGAGTTTATGAGCAGTTCTTC. The V gene is TRBV19, the J gene TRBJ2-1; 9 bases agree with TRBD2. The CDR3 spans 14 residues. CDR1 and CDR2 (germline): LNHDA, SQIVND (reference sequence). With V trimmed by 2 bases and J by 8 bases, 4 bases remained unmatched.

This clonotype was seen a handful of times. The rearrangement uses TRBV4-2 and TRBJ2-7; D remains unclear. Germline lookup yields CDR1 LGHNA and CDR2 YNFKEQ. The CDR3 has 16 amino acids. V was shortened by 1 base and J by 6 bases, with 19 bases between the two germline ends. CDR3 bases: TGTGCCAGCAGCCAAGGCGATAGGGCCACCGCGGCCGAGCAGTACTTC. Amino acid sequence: CASSQGDRATAAEQYF.

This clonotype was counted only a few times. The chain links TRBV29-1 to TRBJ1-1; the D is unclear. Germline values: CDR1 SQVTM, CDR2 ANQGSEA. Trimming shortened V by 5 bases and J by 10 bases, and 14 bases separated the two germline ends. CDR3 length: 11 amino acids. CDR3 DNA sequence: TGCAGCGTTACTGATGGGTATCTAGCTTTCTTT. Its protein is CSVTDGYLAFF.

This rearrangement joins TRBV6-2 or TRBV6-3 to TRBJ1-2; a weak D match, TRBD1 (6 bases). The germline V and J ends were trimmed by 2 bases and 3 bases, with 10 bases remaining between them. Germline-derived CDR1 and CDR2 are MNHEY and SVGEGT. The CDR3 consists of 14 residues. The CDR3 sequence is CASSYRGDYYGYTF. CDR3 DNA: TGTGCCAGCAGTTACAGGGGGGACTACTATGGCTACACCTTC.

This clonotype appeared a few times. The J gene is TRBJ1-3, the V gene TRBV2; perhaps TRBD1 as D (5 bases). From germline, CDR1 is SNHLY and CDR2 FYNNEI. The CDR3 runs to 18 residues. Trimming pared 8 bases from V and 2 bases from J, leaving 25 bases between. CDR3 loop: CASQGEWQADKPGNTIYF. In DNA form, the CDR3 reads TGTGCCAGCCAGGGCGAATGGCAGGCGGACAAACCTGGAAACACCATATATTTT.

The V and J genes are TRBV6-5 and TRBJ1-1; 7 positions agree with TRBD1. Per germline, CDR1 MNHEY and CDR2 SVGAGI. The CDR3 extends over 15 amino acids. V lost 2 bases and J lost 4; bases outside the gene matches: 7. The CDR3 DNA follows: TGTGCCAGCAGTTACGTCGGACAGGTGATCACTGAAGCTTTCTTT. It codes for CASSYVGQVITEAFF.

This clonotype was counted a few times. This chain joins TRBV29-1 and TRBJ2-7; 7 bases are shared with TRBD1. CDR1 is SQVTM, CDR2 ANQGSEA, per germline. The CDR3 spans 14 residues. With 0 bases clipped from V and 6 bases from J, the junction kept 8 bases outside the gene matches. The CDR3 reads CSVEDEGAGVEQYF. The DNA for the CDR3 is TGCAGCGTTGAAGATGAGGGGGCTGGTGTCGAGCAGTACTTC.

CDR3: CASSHGPGGGSSRGDTQYF. The DNA of the CDR3 is TGTGCCAGCAGCCATGGCCCTGGCGGGGGCTCTTCCAGAGGAGATACGCAGTATTTT. The rearrangement links TRBV11-2 to TRBJ2-3; the D gene is possibly TRBD2 (7 bases). Germline values: CDR1 SGHAT, CDR2 FQNNGV. The length of the CDR3 is 19 residues. V lost 5 bases to trimming and J lost 5 bases, with 29 bases between them.

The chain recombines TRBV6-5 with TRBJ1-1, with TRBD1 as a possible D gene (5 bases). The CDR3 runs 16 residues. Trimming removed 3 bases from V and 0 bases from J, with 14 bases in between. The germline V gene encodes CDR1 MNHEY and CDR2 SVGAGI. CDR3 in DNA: TGTGCCAGCAGTTATCTCGGGGCCTCCCTGAACACTGAAGCTTTCTTT. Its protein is CASSYLGASLNTEAFF.

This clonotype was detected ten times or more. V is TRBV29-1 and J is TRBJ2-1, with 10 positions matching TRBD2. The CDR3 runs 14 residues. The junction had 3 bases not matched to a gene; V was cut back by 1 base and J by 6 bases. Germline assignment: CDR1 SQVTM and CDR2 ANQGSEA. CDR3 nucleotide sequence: TGCAGCGTTGAAGGGCTAGCGGGAGCCAATGAGCAGTTCTTC. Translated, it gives CSVEGLAGANEQFF.

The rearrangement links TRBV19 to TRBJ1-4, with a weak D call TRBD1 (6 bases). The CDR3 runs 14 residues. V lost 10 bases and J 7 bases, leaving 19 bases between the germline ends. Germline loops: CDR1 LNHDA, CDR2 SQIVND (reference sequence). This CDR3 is CATHRQGLFEKLFF. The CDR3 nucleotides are TGTGCCACCCATCGTCAGGGGTTATTTGAAAAACTGTTTTTT.

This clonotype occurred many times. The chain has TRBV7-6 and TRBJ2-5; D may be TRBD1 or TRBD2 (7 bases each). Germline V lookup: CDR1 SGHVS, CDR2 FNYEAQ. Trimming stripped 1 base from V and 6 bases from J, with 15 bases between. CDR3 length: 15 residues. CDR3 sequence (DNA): TGTGCCAGCAGCTTAGAGGCGGGGGACAGACAGACCCAGTACTTC. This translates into CASSLEAGDRQTQYF.

As DNA, the CDR3 is TGCAGCGTTGAAGATCTGGGCAGCACCTCCTACGAGCAGTACTTC. It yields the protein CSVEDLGSTSYEQYF. The chain is built from TRBV29-1 and TRBJ2-7, with D uncertain. This CDR3 has 15 residues. CDR1 and CDR2 from the germline V gene are SQVTM and ANQGSEA. Trimming left V 0 bases short and J 0 bases short, with 12 bases between.

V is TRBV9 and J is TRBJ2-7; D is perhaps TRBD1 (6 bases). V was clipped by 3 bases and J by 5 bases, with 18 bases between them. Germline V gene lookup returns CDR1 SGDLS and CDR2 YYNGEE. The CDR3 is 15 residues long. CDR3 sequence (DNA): TGTGCCAGCAGCGCCTTACCGGGACACTGGGACGAGCAGTACTTC. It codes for CASSALPGHWDEQYF.

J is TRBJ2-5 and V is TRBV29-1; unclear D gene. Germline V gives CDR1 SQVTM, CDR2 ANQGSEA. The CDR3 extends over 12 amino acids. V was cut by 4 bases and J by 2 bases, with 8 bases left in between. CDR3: CSVGDMQETQYF. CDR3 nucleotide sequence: TGCAGCGTTGGTGACATGCAAGAGACCCAGTACTTC. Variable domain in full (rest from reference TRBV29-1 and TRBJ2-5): SAVISQKPSRDICQRGTSLTIQCQVDSQVTMMFWYRQQPGQSLTLIATANQGSEATYESGFVIDKFPISRPNLTFSTLTVSNMSPEDSSIYLCSVGDMQETQYFGPGTRLLVL.

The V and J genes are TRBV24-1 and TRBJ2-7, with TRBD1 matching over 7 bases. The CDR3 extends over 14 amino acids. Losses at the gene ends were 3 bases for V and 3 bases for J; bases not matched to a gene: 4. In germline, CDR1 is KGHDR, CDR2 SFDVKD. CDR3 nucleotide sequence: TGTGCCACCAGTGATGGGGGACAGAACTACGAGCAGTACTTC. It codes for CATSDGGQNYEQYF.

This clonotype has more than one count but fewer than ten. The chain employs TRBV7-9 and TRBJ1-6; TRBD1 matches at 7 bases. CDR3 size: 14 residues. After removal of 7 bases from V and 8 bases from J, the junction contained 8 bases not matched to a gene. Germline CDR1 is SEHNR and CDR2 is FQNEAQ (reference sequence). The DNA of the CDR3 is TGTGCCAGCACCCAGGGACAGTCGGATTCACCCCTCCACTTT. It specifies CASTQGQSDSPLHF.

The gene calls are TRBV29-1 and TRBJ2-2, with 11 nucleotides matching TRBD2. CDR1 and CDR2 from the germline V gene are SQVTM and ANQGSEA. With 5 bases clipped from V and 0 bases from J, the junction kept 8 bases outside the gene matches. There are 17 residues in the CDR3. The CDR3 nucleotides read TGCAGCGTTCTGGGACTAGCGGAGTACGCGAACACCGGGGAGCTGTTTTTT. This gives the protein CSVLGLAEYANTGELFF.

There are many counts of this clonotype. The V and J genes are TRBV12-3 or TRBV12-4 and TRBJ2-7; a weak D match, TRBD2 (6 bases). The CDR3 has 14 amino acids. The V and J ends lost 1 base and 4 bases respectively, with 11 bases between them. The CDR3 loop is CASSLDGSGYEQYF. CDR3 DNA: TGTGCCAGCAGTTTAGACGGGAGTGGGTACGAGCAGTACTTC.